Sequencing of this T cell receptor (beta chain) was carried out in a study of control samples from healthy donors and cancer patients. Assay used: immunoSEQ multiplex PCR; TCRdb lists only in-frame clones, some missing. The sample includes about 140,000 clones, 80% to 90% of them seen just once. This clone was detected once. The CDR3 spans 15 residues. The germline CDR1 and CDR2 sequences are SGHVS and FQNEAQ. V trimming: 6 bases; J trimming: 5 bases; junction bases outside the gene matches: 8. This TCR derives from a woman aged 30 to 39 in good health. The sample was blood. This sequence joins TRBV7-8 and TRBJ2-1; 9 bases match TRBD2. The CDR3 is CASRKAGGPHNEQFF. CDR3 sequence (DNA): TGTGCCAGCAGAAAAGCGGGAGGACCCCACAATGAGCAGTTCTTC.